Below, 12 T cell receptor beta chains from the same sample are listed, as sequenced in a study of tissue T cells after allogeneic stem cell transplantation. The time point here: mouse harvest day 14 after allogeneic transplant. Tail vein injection delivered 10^7 T-cell-depleted bone marrow cells and 10^6 splenic CD5+ T cells. Libraries were prepared by immunoSEQ multiplex PCR; TCRdb keeps only in-frame clonotypes and omits some of them. The data hold 2,500 to 3,500 clones, with 45% to 55% observed a single time. Sequenced sample: lymph node tissue. The receptors were sampled from a female BALB/c mouse given C57BL/6 T cells with graft-versus-host disease after an allogeneic hematopoietic cell transplant.

Turning to this clone: Mouse gene names and germline throughout. Coverage ceases 1 residue before the CDR3 finishes, and the germline J gene fills in the end. The chain recombines TRBV5 with TRBJ2-2; D is uncertain. CDR3 length: 16 residues. CDR1 and CDR2 (germline): LGHNA, YNLKQL (reference sequence). V lost 0 bases, J lost 0 bases, and 8 bases lay in between. The CDR3 loop reads CASSQEKYANTGQLYF. The part of the CDR3 DNA that was read is TGTGCCAGCAGCCAAGAAAAGTATGCAAACACCGGGCAGCTCTAC.

Notes on this clone: These gene names are mouse names. The CDR3 extends 1 residue past the end of the read, so its final part is completed from the germline J gene. The chain combines TRBV3 with TRBJ2-3; 11 bases align to TRBD2. J gave up 0 bases and V 4 bases, and 3 bases lay outside the gene matches. Germline V gives CDR1 SNHLY, CDR2 FYNGKV (reference sequence). The CDR3 has 16 amino acids. This CDR3 reads CASSSGLGASAETLYF. The sequenced CDR3 bases are TGTGCCAGCAGCTCGGGACTGGGGGCTAGTGCAGAAACGCTGTAT.

By sample share, this clone is medium-sized (0.01 to 0.1%). Mouse germline and gene names are used. The CDR3 goes on 1 residue after the read ends, and that part is filled in from the germline J gene. The genes are TRBV26 and TRBJ1-3, with D perhaps matching TRBD1 (5 bases). This CDR3 comprises 15 residues. Between the trimmed V and J ends, which lost 3 bases and 0 bases, there was a span of 9 bases. In germline, CDR1 is KGHPV, CDR2 FQNQEV (reference sequence). The CDR3 reads CASSLGRDSGNTLYF. CDR3 bases read: TGTGCCAGCAGTCTCGGCAGGGATTCTGGAAATACGCTCTAT.

Concerning this clone itself: Gene names refer to mouse genes. The sequence runs out 1 residue before the end of the CDR3; the remainder is reconstructed from the germline J gene. Other DNA sequences in the sample encode the same CDR3. The rearrangement uses TRBV26 and TRBJ1-1, with 7 bases lining up with TRBD1. With 3 bases clipped from V and 6 bases from J, the junction kept 1 base outside the gene matches. This CDR3 contains 12 residues. CDR1 and CDR2 (germline): KGHPV, FQNQEV (reference sequence). CDR3 residues: CASSLGGPEVFF. The sequenced part of the CDR3 DNA is TGTGCCAGCAGTCTAGGGGGCCCAGAAGTCTTC. Based on the CDR3 plus reference TRBV26 and TRBJ1-1, the full variable domain is NSKVIQTPRYLVKGQGQKAKMRCIPEKGHPVVFWYQQNKNNEFKFLINFQNQEVLQQIDMTEKRFSAECPSNSPCSLEIQSSEAGDSALYLCASSLGGPEVFFGKGTRLTVV.

This clone is deemed medium-sized. Gene and germline names: mouse. The read ends 1 residue shy of where the CDR3 ends; the end is completed using the germline J gene. The chain carries TRBV13-1 and TRBJ2-5; possibly TRBD2 for D (6 bases). This CDR3 has 16 amino acids. Germline V gives CDR1 NSHNY, CDR2 SYGAGN. Trimming took 0 bases from V and 0 from J, leaving 11 bases between them. The CDR3 loop is CASSDGLGINQDTQYF. The covered CDR3 bases are TGTGCCAGCAGTGATGGGCTGGGGATTAACCAAGACACCCAGTAC.

Regarding this clone: Gene names are the mouse ones. The read gets to within 1 residue of the CDR3 end, and the germline J gene fills in the rest. The chain employs TRBV3 and TRBJ1-2; unclear D gene. There are 12 residues in the CDR3. Germline V lookup: CDR1 SNHLY, CDR2 FYNGKV (reference sequence). With 1 base removed from V and 2 bases from J, the gap between germline ends came to 2 bases. This CDR3 is CASSLVNSDYTF. The DNA read from the CDR3 is TGTGCCAGCAGCTTAGTTAACTCCGACTACACC.

With regard to this clone: Mouse names are used for the genes. From the germline J gene comes the end of the CDR3, since the read stops 1 residue before it. V and J are TRBV16 and TRBJ2-5; D is undetermined. This CDR3 has 14 amino acids. The germline V and J ends were trimmed by 1 base and 0 bases, with 5 bases remaining between them. Germline assignment: CDR1 SGHSA and CDR2 FRNQAP. Partial CDR3 DNA: TGTGCAAGCAGCTTAGCCAGTAACCAAGACACCCAGTAC. Translation gives CASSLASNQDTQY. The whole CDR3 is CASSLASNQDTQYF.

On this clone: Gene names and germline match the mouse. The read ends 1 residue early relative to the CDR3; the germline J gene fills the gap. The chain joins TRBV26 to TRBJ1-3; D is undetermined. Per the germline V gene, CDR1 is KGHPV and CDR2 is FQNQEV (reference sequence). The CDR3 is made up of 14 amino acids. The V gene lost 6 bases and the J gene lost 0 bases, with 9 bases spanning the gap. CDR3 residues: CASSLTNSGNTLYF. The CDR3 bases that were read are TGTGCCAGCAGCCTGACAAATTCTGGAAATACGCTCTAT.

On this clone itself: The gene symbols are mouse symbols. The missing CDR3 end, 1 residue past where the read stops, is filled in from the germline J gene. The chain is built from TRBV16 and TRBJ2-1; 8 nucleotides agree with TRBD2. Germline CDR1 reads SGHSA; CDR2 reads FRNQAP. The ends lost 1 base at V and 7 bases at J; junction bases unmatched: 6. The CDR3 has 15 amino acids. The DNA read from the CDR3 is TGTGCAAGCAGCTTAGTGGGGGGGGCGCGGGCTGAGCAGTTC. It translates to CASSLVGGARAEQF. The full-length CDR3 reads as CASSLVGGARAEQFF.

This clone was recorded a few times. Genes and germline come from the mouse. With the read ending 1 residue before the CDR3 end, the germline J gene is used to fill in that end. The chain recombines TRBV15 with TRBJ1-2, with unresolved D. Trimming left V 6 bases short and J 3 bases short, with 8 bases between. The CDR3 extends over 12 amino acids. Germline assignment: CDR1 SGHND and CDR2 FRSKSL. The DNA read from the CDR3 is TGTGCCAGCAGCCTTGACTACTCCGACTACACC. Protein: CASSLDYSDYT. From start to end, the CDR3 is CASSLDYSDYTF.

In the case of this clone: Gene and germline names: mouse. The CDR3 region is CASSLARDNQAPLF. The CDR3 DNA, read in part, is TGTGCCAGCTCTCTCGCCAGGGACAACCAGGCTCCGCTT. The V call is TRBV12-2, the J call TRBJ1-5; weak D call: TRBD1 (5 bases). The read stops 1 residue short of the end of the CDR3; the missing end is completed from the germline J gene. V dropped 0 bases and J dropped 2 bases, with 7 bases sitting between them. Per germline, CDR1 SGHLS and CDR2 HYDKME. The CDR3 is 14 amino acids.

Turning to this clone: Genes and germline come from the mouse. CDR3 protein: CASGDAGGGPNTGQLYF. Incomplete CDR3 DNA: TGTGCCAGCGGTGATGCTGGGGGGGGGCCAAACACCGGGCAGCTCTAC. The J gene is TRBJ2-2, the V gene TRBV13-2; TRBD2 matches at 9 bases. The read ends 1 residue early relative to the CDR3; the germline J gene fills the gap. Trimming removed 0 bases from V and 0 bases from J; junction bases left unmatched: 3. Germline values: CDR1 NNHNN, CDR2 SYGAGS (reference sequence). The CDR3 runs 17 residues.